The 27 T cell receptor beta chains presented below share a single source sample, sequenced in a study of blood T cell repertoires in COVID-19. The repertoire was sequenced with immunoSEQ multiplex PCR; TCRdb's copy has only in-frame clones and lacks some. This table has roughly 41,000 clones, around nine tenths appearing once. The sample taken for sequencing was peripheral blood. The receptors come from a man between 60 and 75 years old with active COVID-19.

V and J are TRBV5-1 and TRBJ1-1, with a tentative D call TRBD1 (6 bases). Trimming pared 4 bases from V and 2 bases from J, leaving 18 bases between. The CDR3 loop spans 16 amino acids. CDR1 SGHRS and CDR2 YFSETQ come from the germline V gene. The CDR3 sequence is CASSPGGQGSNTEAFF. In DNA form, the CDR3 reads TGCGCCAGCAGCCCCGGGGGGCAGGGCTCAAACACTGAAGCTTTCTTT.

The CDR3 DNA follows: TGTGCCAGCAGCCCCGGGACAGGGAGGGACTATGGCTACACCTTC. Translating it yields CASSPGTGRDYGYTF. J is TRBJ1-2 and V is TRBV7-6, with 9 bases fitting TRBD1. This CDR3 contains 15 residues. J was trimmed by 3 bases and V by 5 bases; bases with no gene match: 7. Germline V CDR1 and CDR2: SGHVS, FNYEAQ.

V and J are TRBV28 and TRBJ1-1; 7 nucleotides align to TRBD1. This CDR3 has 14 amino acids. Trimming took 3 bases from V and 0 from J; bases not matched to a gene: 1. Germline V CDR1 and CDR2: MDHEN, SYDVKM. The CDR3 DNA reads TGTGCCAGCAGTTTTACAGGGGTGAACACTGAAGCTTTCTTT. Its protein product is CASSFTGVNTEAFF.

The chain employs TRBV5-5 and TRBJ1-4, with D unresolved. V shed 2 bases and J shed 4 bases, with 15 bases lying between them. Germline CDR1 is SGHKS and CDR2 is YYEKEE (reference sequence). This CDR3 is 16 amino acids long. DNA of the CDR3: TGTGCCAGCAGCTTCGAACGCAGTGGGCTTAATGAAAAACTGTTTTTT. Protein sequence: CASSFERSGLNEKLFF.

The chain recombines TRBV7-2 with TRBJ2-5; 7 bases are a match to TRBD2. This CDR3 has 13 amino acids. CDR1 and CDR2 (germline): SGHTA, FQGNSA. Unmatched junction bases numbered 1, after V lost 4 bases and J lost 2 bases. In DNA, the CDR3 is TGTGCCAGCAGCTATAGCGGGCAAGAGACCCAGTACTTC. Its translation is CASSYSGQETQYF.

The V and J genes are TRBV5-6 and TRBJ1-5; weak D call: TRBD1 (5 bases). Between the trimmed V and J ends, which lost 4 bases and 7 bases, there was a span of 12 bases. Per the germline V gene, CDR1 is SGHDT and CDR2 is YYEEEE. The CDR3 totals 13 residues. The CDR3 spells CASSDGGGQPQHF. The CDR3 region has the DNA TGTGCCAGCAGCGATGGCGGGGGGCAGCCCCAGCATTTT.

The chain has TRBV7-6 and TRBJ2-7; 8 bases fit TRBD1. This CDR3 spans 15 amino acids. The V gene's germline CDR1 is SGHVS and CDR2 FNYEAQ. V was clipped by 4 bases and J by 3 bases; unmatched bases: 8. The CDR3 spells CASSSPGTGGYEQYF. The CDR3 coding sequence is TGTGCCAGCAGCTCGCCCGGGACAGGAGGCTACGAGCAGTACTTC. Full variable domain (rest looked up from reference TRBV7-6 and TRBJ2-7): GAGVSQSPRYKVTKRGQDVALRCDPISGHVSLYWYRQALGQGPEFLTYFNYEAQQDKSGLPNDRFSAERPEGSISTLTIQRTEQRDSAMYRCASSSPGTGGYEQYFGPGTRLTVT.

The chain couples TRBV19 to TRBJ2-7, with 8 bases fitting TRBD1. With V trimmed by 1 base and J by 3 bases, 5 bases remained unmatched. CDR3 length: 15 residues. Germline values: CDR1 LNHDA, CDR2 SQIVND (reference sequence). In DNA, the CDR3 is TGTGCCAGTAGTATAGTGGGACAGGATCGCTACGAGCAGTACTTC. This encodes CASSIVGQDRYEQYF.

CDR3 nucleotide sequence: TGCGCCAGCAGCTTGGCGGGTAGCGGTTACAATGAGCAGTTCTTC. It codes for CASSLAGSGYNEQFF. This chain links TRBV5-1 with TRBJ2-1, with D possibly TRBD2 on 6 matching bases. Trimming took 0 bases from V and 4 from J, leaving 11 bases between them. Germline V lookup: CDR1 SGHRS, CDR2 YFSETQ. The CDR3 length is 15 residues.

The chain joins TRBV5-1 to TRBJ2-4, with 15 bases aligning to TRBD2. The V segment lost 3 bases and the J segment 1 base; nucleotides outside the gene matches: 8. Germline CDR1 is SGHRS and CDR2 is YFSETQ. The CDR3 length is 19 residues. The CDR3 is CASSSNPGLAGGAKNIQYF. DNA of the CDR3: TGCGCCAGCAGCTCCAACCCCGGACTAGCGGGGGGGGCCAAAAACATTCAGTACTTC.

V is TRBV6-5 and J is TRBJ2-7; 8 nucleotides line up with TRBD1. The germline V gene encodes CDR1 MNHEY and CDR2 SVGAGI. V shed 4 bases and J 4 bases; nucleotides not matched to a gene: 6. This CDR3 has 14 amino acids. The CDR3 coding sequence is TGTGCCAGCAGTTCCGGGACAGGTCCGTACGAGCAGTACTTC. Translated, it gives CASSSGTGPYEQYF.

The chain joins TRBV18 to TRBJ2-7; weak D call: TRBD1 (6 bases). There are 15 residues in the CDR3. Germline V CDR1 and CDR2: KGHSH, LQKENI. Trimming left V 3 bases short and J 2 bases short, with 14 bases between. The CDR3 is CASSPGQGSAYEQYF. As DNA, the CDR3 is TGTGCCAGCTCACCCGGTCAGGGGAGTGCCTACGAGCAGTACTTC.

The V gene is TRBV15, the J gene TRBJ1-4, with D possibly TRBD1 on 6 matching bases. Trimming removed 0 bases from V and 7 bases from J, with 12 bases in between. CDR3 length: 15 amino acids. Germline V gene sequence: CDR1 LNHNV, CDR2 YYDKDF (reference sequence). CDR3 in amino acids: CATSRDSDSLEKLFF. DNA for the CDR3: TGTGCCACCAGCAGAGATTCGGACAGCCTTGAAAAACTGTTTTTT.

The chain is built from TRBV6-2 or TRBV6-3 and TRBJ2-7; TRBD1 aligns across 12 bases. CDR1 MNHEY and CDR2 SVGEGT come from the germline V gene. The CDR3 length is 18 residues. J gave up 3 bases and V 2 bases, and 11 bases lay outside the gene matches. The CDR3 spells CASSYGTGGHLTGYEQYF. In DNA, the CDR3 is TGTGCCAGCAGTTACGGGACAGGGGGCCACCTCACCGGCTACGAGCAGTACTTC.

Here the CDR3 DNA reads TGTGCCAGCAGTTTCGCTACGAACACTGAAGCTTTCTTT. Its protein is CASSFATNTEAFF. The V call is TRBV12-3 or TRBV12-4, the J call TRBJ1-1, with no clear D. The V end lost 3 bases, the J end lost 1 base, and 6 bases lay between the germline ends. This CDR3 region has 13 residues.

J is TRBJ2-3 and V is TRBV5-5; 11 nucleotides align to TRBD1. The junction had 4 bases not matched to a gene; V was cut back by 4 bases and J by 3 bases. Germline-derived CDR1 and CDR2 are SGHKS and YYEKEE (reference sequence). The CDR3 is made up of 15 amino acids. Written as DNA, the CDR3 is TGTGCCAGCAGCCCCGGGACAGGGGGAACAGATACGCAGTATTTT. Its protein product is CASSPGTGGTDTQYF.

The rearrangement joins TRBV6-5 to TRBJ1-4; D not resolved. Trimming stripped 0 bases from V and 10 bases from J, with 9 bases between. Germline assignment: CDR1 MNHEY and CDR2 SVGAGI. The CDR3 is 13 amino acids. The CDR3 protein is CASSYSKGGKLFF. In DNA, the CDR3 is TGTGCCAGCAGTTACTCGAAAGGCGGAAAACTGTTTTTT.

This clone is large (0.1 to 1%). For the CDR3, the DNA is TGTGCCACCGAGACTAGCGGGAGGGATGTCAGCACAGATACGCAGTATTTT. Translated, it gives CATETSGRDVSTDTQYF. This chain joins TRBV2 and TRBJ2-3; TRBD2 agrees at 14 bases. Looked up from germline, CDR1 is SNHLY and CDR2 is FYNNEI. This CDR3 has 17 amino acids. The J segment lost 0 bases and the V segment lost 10 bases, leaving 9 bases of the junction unmatched. Together with reference TRBV2 and TRBJ2-3, the CDR3 gives the full variable domain: EPEVTQTPSHQVTQMGQEVILRCVPISNHLYFYWYRQILGQKVEFLVSFYNNEISEKSEIFDDQFSVERPDGSNFTLKIRSTKLEDSAMYFCATETSGRDVSTDTQYFGPGTRLTVL.

The chain couples TRBV7-2 to TRBJ2-2; D is perhaps TRBD2 (5 bases). The CDR3 is 18 residues long. V was cut by 5 bases and J by 0 bases, with 19 bases left in between. CDR1 SGHTA and CDR2 FQGNSA come from the germline V gene. DNA for the CDR3: TGTGCCAGCAGCGAGCGACCCGGGAACCTCCCGAACACCGGGGAGCTGTTTTTT. Protein product: CASSERPGNLPNTGELFF.

The V and J genes are TRBV7-3 and TRBJ2-7; perhaps TRBD1 as D (5 bases). From germline, CDR1 is SGHTA and CDR2 FQGTGA. The germline V and J ends were trimmed by 5 bases and 6 bases, with 14 bases remaining between them. This CDR3 comprises 13 residues. The CDR3 DNA sequence: TGTGCCAGCAGCCGGCAGGGCGACTCCGAGCAGTACTTC. Translated, it gives CASSRQGDSEQYF.

The V gene is TRBV5-4, the J gene TRBJ2-6; 12 positions agree with TRBD2. The V gene's germline CDR1 is SGHNT and CDR2 YYREEE (reference sequence). CDR3 length: 18 amino acids. The V gene end was trimmed by 1 base and the J gene end by 1 base; junction bases not matched to a gene: 3. The CDR3 loop reads CASSLRGLAGSGANVLTF. The CDR3 DNA follows: TGTGCCAGCAGCTTGCGGGGACTAGCGGGTTCTGGGGCCAACGTCCTGACTTTC.

J is TRBJ2-2 and V is TRBV6-2 or TRBV6-3; 12 bases align to TRBD2. V lost 6 bases, J lost 0 bases, and 17 bases stayed unmatched. In germline, CDR1 is MNHEY, CDR2 SVGEGT. The CDR3 contains 21 residues. The CDR3 nucleotides read TGTGCCAGCAGCCCCCGACTAGCGGGGGACGGGGCGGCCTCGAACACCGGGGAGCTGTTTTTT. Translating gives CASSPRLAGDGAASNTGELFF.

This clone occurred once. The V call is TRBV6-1, the J call TRBJ2-3; 9 bases are shared with TRBD2. Trimming removed 5 bases from V and 6 bases from J; junction bases left unmatched: 9. CDR1 MNHNS and CDR2 SASEGT come from the germline V gene. There are 15 residues in the CDR3. The CDR3: CASSSTSGSPDTQYF. The CDR3 bases are TGTGCCAGCAGTTCGACTAGCGGTTCCCCCGATACGCAGTATTTT.

The CDR3 reads CASSFLPSGASTDTQYF. For the CDR3, the DNA is TGTGCCAGCAGCTTTCTTCCTAGCGGGGCGAGCACAGATACGCAGTATTTT. J is TRBJ2-3 and V is TRBV5-6; 9 bases agree with TRBD2. Per the germline V gene, CDR1 is SGHDT and CDR2 is YYEEEE. After removal of 2 bases from V and 0 bases from J, the junction contained 7 bases not matched to a gene. The CDR3 has 17 residues.

This clone has only one observation. The chain recombines TRBV6-5 with TRBJ2-1, with 9 positions matching TRBD2. CDR3 length: 14 residues. Trimming at V came to 4 bases and at J to 5 bases, leaving 3 bases not matched to a gene. The germline V gene encodes CDR1 MNHEY and CDR2 SVGAGI. CDR3 in amino acids: CASSSLAGNNEQFF. CDR3 nucleotides: TGTGCCAGCAGTTCCCTAGCGGGAAACAATGAGCAGTTCTTC.

The chain couples TRBV18 to TRBJ2-5, with TRBD1 matching 8 bases. With V trimmed by 4 bases and J by 5 bases, 9 bases remained unmatched. The CDR3 is made up of 15 amino acids. Looked up from germline, CDR1 is KGHSH and CDR2 is LQKENI. The CDR3 DNA reads as TGTGCCAGCTCACTAGTCGACAGGGGAGGCGAGACCCAGTACTTC. This translates into CASSLVDRGGETQYF. The full variable domain, its missing parts supplied by reference TRBV18 and TRBJ2-5, is NAGVMQNPRHLVRRRGQEARLRCSPMKGHSHVYWYRQLPEEGLKFMVYLQKENIIDESGMPKERFSAEFPKEGPSILRIQQVVRGDSAAYFCASSLVDRGGETQYFGPGTRLLVL.

The chain joins TRBV7-2 to TRBJ2-3; 7 positions agree with TRBD2. J lost 1 base, V lost 4 bases, and 5 bases had no gene match. Germline values: CDR1 SGHTA, CDR2 FQGNSA. CDR3 size: 15 residues. The CDR3 is CASSSARGGTDTQYF. DNA of the CDR3: TGTGCCAGCAGCTCCGCCCGGGGGGGCACAGATACGCAGTATTTT.